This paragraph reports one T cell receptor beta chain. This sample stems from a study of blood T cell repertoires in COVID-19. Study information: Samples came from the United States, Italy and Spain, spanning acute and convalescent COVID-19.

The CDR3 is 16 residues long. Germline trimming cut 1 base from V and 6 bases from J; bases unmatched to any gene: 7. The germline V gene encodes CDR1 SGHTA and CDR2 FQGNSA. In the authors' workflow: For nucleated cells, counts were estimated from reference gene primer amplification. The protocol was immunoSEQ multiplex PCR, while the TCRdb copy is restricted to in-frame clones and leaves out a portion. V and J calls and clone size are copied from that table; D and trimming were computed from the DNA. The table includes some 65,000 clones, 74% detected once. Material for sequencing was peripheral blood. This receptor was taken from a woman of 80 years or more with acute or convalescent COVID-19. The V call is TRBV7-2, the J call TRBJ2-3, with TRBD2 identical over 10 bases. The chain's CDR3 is CASSLGLSGGGDTQYF. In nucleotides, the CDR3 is TGTGCCAGCAGCTTAGGTCTGAGCGGGGGGGGTGATACGCAGTATTTT.